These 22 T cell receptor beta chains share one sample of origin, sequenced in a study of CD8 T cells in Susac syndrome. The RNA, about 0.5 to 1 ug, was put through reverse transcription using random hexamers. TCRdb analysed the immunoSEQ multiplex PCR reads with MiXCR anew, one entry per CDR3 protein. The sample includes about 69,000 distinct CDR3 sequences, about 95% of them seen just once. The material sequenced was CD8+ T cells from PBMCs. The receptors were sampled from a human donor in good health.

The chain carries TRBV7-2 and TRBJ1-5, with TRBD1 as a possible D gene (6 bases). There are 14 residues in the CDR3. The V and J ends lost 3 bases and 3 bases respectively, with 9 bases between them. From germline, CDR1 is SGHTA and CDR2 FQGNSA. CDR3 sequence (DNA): TGTGCCAGCAGCTTGGACAGATTCAATCAGCCCCAGCATTTT. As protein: CASSLDRFNQPQHF.

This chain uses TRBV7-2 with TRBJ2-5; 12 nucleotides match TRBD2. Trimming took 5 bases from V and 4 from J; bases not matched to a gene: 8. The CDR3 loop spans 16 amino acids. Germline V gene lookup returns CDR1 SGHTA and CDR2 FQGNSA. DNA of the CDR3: TGTGCCAGCAGCCTCGGACTAGCGGGGATGGGAGAGACCCAGTACTTC. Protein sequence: CASSLGLAGMGETQYF.

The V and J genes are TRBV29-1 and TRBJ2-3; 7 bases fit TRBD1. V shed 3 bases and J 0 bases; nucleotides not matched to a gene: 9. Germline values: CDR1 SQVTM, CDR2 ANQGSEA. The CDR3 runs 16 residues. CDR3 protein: CSVDGSGQTSTDTQYF. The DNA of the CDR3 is TGCAGCGTTGACGGTTCGGGACAGACTAGCACAGATACGCAGTATTTT.

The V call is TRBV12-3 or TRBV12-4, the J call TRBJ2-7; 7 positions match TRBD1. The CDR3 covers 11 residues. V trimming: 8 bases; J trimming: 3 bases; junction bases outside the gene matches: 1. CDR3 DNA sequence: TGTGCCAGCGGGGACAGCTACGAGCAGTACTTC. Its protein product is CASGDSYEQYF.

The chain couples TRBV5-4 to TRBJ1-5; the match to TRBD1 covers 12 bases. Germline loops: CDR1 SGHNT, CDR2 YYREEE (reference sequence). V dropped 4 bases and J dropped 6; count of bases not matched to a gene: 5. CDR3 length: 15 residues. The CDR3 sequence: CASSRDRGLFQPQHF. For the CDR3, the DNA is TGTGCCAGCAGCCGGGACAGGGGGCTGTTTCAGCCCCAGCATTTT.

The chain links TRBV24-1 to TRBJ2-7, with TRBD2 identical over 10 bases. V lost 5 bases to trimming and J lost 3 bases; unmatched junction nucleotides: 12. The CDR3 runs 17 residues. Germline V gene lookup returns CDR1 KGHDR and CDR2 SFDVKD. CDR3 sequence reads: CATSGRSLAGDYYEQYF. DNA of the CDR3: TGTGCCACCAGTGGGCGGAGCCTAGCGGGGGACTACTACGAGCAGTACTTC.

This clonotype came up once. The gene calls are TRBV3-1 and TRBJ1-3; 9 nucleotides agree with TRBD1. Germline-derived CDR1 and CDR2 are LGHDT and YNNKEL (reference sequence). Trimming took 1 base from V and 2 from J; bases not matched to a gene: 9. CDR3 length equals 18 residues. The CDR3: CASSQGHRGLFPGNTIYF. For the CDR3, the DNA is TGTGCCAGCAGCCAAGGTCACAGGGGGCTTTTTCCTGGAAACACCATATATTTT. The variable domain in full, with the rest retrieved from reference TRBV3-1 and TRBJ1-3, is DTAVSQTPKYLVTQMGNDKSIKCEQNLGHDTMYWYKQDSKKFLKIMFSYNNKELIINETVPNRFSPKSPDKAHLNLHINSLELGDSAVYFCASSQGHRGLFPGNTIYFGEGSWLTVV.

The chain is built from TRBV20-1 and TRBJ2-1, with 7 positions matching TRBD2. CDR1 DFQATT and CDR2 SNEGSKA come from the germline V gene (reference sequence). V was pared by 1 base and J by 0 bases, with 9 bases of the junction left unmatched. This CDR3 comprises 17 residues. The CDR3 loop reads CSARGGSGGSSYNEQFF. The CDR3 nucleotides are TGCAGTGCTAGAGGTGGTAGTGGCGGGAGCTCCTACAATGAGCAGTTCTTC.

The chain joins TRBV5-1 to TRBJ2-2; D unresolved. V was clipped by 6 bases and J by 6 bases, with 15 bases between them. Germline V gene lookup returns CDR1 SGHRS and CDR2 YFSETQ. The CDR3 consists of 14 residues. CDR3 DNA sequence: TGCGCCAGCACCCCAAGGACGCCTGCCGGGGAGCTGTTTTTT. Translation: CASTPRTPAGELFF.

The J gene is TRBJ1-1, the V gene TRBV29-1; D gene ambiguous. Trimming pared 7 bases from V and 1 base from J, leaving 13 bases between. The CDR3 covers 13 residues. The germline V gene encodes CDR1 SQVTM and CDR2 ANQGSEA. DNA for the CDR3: TGCAGCGGAAGTAAGTTGGGGAACACTGAAGCTTTCTTT. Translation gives CSGSKLGNTEAFF. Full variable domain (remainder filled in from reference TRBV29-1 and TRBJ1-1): SAVISQKPSRDICQRGTSLTIQCQVDSQVTMMFWYRQQPGQSLTLIATANQGSEATYESGFVIDKFPISRPNLTFSTLTVSNMSPEDSSIYLCSGSKLGNTEAFFGQGTRLTVV.

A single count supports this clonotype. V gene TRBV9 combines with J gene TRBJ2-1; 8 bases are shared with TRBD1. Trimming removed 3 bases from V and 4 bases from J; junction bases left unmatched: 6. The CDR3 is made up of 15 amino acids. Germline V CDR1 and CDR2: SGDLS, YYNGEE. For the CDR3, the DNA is TGTGCCAGCAGCGCGTTACAGGGGGGATACAATGAGCAGTTCTTC. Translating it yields CASSALQGGYNEQFF.

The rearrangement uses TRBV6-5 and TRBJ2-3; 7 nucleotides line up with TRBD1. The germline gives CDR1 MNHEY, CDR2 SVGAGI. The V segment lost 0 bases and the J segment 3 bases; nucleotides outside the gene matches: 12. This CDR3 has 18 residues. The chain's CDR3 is CASSYSDRQGIVTDTQYF. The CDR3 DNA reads TGTGCCAGCAGTTACTCGGATCGACAGGGAATTGTGACAGATACGCAGTATTTT.

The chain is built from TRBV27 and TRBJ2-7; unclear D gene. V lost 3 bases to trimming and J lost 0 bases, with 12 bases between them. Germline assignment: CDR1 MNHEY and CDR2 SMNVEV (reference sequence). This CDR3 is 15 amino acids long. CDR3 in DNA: TGTGCCAGCAGTTTTGCGGCGGAGAGCTCCTACGAGCAGTACTTC. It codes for CASSFAAESSYEQYF.

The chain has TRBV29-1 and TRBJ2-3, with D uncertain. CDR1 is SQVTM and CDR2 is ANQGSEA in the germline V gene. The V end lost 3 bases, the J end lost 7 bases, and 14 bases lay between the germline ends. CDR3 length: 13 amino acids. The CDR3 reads CSVETFTANTQYF. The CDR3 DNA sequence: TGCAGCGTTGAGACCTTTACAGCCAATACGCAGTATTTT.

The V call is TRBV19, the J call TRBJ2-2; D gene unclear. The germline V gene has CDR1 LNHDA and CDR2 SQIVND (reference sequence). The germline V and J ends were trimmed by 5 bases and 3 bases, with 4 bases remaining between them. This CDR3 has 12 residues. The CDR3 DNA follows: TGTGCCAGTAGTTCGGACACCGGGGAGCTGTTTTTT. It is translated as CASSSDTGELFF.

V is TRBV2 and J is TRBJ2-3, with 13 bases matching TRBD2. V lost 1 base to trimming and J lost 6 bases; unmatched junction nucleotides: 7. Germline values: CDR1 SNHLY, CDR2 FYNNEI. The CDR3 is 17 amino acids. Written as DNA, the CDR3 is TGTGCCAGCAGTGAAGTCACTAGCGGGGGGGCGTCCGATACGCAGTATTTT. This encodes CASSEVTSGGASDTQYF.

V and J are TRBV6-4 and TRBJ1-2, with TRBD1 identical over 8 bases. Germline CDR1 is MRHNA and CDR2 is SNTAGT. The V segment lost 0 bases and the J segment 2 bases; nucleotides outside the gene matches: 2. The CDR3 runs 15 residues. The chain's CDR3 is CASSDSTGANYGYTF. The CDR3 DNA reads TGTGCCAGCAGTGACTCGACAGGGGCCAACTATGGCTACACCTTC.

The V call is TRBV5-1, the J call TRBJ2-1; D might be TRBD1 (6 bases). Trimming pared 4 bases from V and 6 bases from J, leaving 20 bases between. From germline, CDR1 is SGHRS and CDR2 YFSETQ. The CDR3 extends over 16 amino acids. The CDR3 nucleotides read TGCGCCAGCAGCGGAACAGGGACCCCTCAGAGCAATGAGCAGTTCTTC. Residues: CASSGTGTPQSNEQFF.

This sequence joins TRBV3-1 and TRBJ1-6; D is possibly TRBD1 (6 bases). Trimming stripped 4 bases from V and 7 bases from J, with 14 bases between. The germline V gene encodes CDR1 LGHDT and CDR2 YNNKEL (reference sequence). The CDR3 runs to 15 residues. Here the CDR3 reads CASSLGWTVNSPLHF. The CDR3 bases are TGTGCCAGCAGCCTTGGTTGGACAGTGAATTCACCCCTCCACTTT.

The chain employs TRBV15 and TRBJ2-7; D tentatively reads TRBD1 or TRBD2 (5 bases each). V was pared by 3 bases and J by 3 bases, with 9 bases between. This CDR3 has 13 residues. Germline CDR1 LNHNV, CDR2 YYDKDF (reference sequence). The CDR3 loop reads CATSSGTYYEQYF. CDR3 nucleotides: TGTGCCACCAGCAGCGGGACCTACTACGAGCAGTACTTC.

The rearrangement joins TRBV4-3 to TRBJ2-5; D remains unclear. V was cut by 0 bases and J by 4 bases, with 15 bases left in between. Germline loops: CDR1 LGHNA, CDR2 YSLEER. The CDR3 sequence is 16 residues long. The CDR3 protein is CASSQDGSLKGETQYF. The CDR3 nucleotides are TGCGCCAGCAGCCAAGATGGAAGCCTAAAGGGAGAGACCCAGTACTTC.

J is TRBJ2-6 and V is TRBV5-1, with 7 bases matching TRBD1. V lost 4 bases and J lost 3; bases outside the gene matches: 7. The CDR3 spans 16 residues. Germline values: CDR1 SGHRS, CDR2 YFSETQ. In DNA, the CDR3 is TGCGCCAGCAGCGCGACGACAGGGTTTGGGGCCAACGTCCTGACTTTC. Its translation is CASSATTGFGANVLTF.